A single sample is the source of the 32 T cell receptor beta chains below, sequenced in a study of T cells in localized non-small cell lung cancer. Sequenced by immunoSEQ multiplex PCR; TCRdb stores in-frame clones only, minus some. The data hold about 830 clones, with approximately 31% observed a single time. Sequenced here: lung tumor tissue, sampled before any cancer treatment. The receptors shown here come from a male donor older than 55 with stage III lung adenocarcinoma.

A few counts support this clone. The chain recombines TRBV19 with TRBJ2-7; 10 nucleotides match TRBD2. Looked up from germline, CDR1 is LNHDA and CDR2 is SQIVND (reference sequence). Trimming at V came to 3 bases and at J to 3 bases, leaving 14 bases not matched to a gene. The CDR3 covers 18 residues. The CDR3: CASSIPPPSGRRGYEQYF. The CDR3 nucleotides read TGTGCCAGTAGTATTCCGCCCCCTAGCGGGAGAAGGGGCTACGAGCAGTACTTC. Drawing the rest from reference TRBV19 and TRBJ2-7, the complete variable domain is DGGITQSPKYLFRKEGQNVTLSCEQNLNHDAMYWYRQDPGQGLRLIYYSQIVNDFQKGDIAEGYSVSREKKESFPLTVTSAQKNPTAFYLCASSIPPPSGRRGYEQYFGPGTRLTVT.

This clone was found a few times. The chain recombines TRBV9 with TRBJ2-7, with D possibly being TRBD1 or TRBD2 (5 bases each). V shed 0 bases and J shed 0 bases, with 10 bases lying between them. This CDR3 comprises 15 residues. Germline V gene lookup returns CDR1 SGDLS and CDR2 YYNGEE. In DNA form, the CDR3 reads TGTGCCAGCAGCGTAGAGGGGACGAGCTCCTACGAGCAGTACTTC. Residues: CASSVEGTSSYEQYF.

This clone has just a few counts. This chain uses TRBV19 with TRBJ2-7; possibly TRBD2 for D (6 bases). The ends were cut back, 5 bases at V and 4 bases at J, with 21 bases in the middle. CDR1 and CDR2 (germline): LNHDA, SQIVND (reference sequence). The CDR3 runs 16 residues. The DNA of the CDR3 is TGTGCCAGTAGTCGGAAATGGAGGGTCTTCGGATACGAGCAGTACTTC. Its protein product is CASSRKWRVFGYEQYF. The variable domain in full, completed from reference TRBV19 and TRBJ2-7, reads DGGITQSPKYLFRKEGQNVTLSCEQNLNHDAMYWYRQDPGQGLRLIYYSQIVNDFQKGDIAEGYSVSREKKESFPLTVTSAQKNPTAFYLCASSRKWRVFGYEQYFGPGTRLTVT.

This clone is labeled medium-sized. CDR3 region: CASSASLGQAAGYTF. As DNA, the CDR3 is TGTGCCAGCAGTGCGTCCTTAGGACAGGCCGCTGGCTACACCTTC. This chain joins TRBV6-8 and TRBJ1-2, with 7 bases that match TRBD1. The CDR3 contains 15 residues. Germline CDR1 reads MNHGY; CDR2 reads SAAAGT. V gave up 5 bases and J gave up 7 bases; unmatched junction bases: 13.

This clone rates as medium-sized. The chain is built from TRBV11-3 and TRBJ2-2, with TRBD1 identical over 8 bases. CDR1 is SGHNT, CDR2 YENEEA, per germline. The CDR3 totals 16 residues. The V and J ends lost 3 bases and 3 bases, in that order; junction bases with no gene match: 6. CDR3 sequence reads: CASSLVTTGDTGELFF. CDR3 nucleotide sequence: TGTGCCAGCAGCTTGGTGACGACAGGGGACACCGGGGAGCTGTTTTTT.

The chain has TRBV30 and TRBJ1-2; D is possibly TRBD1 (6 bases). The CDR3 covers 11 residues. Germline lookup yields CDR1 GTSNPN and CDR2 SVGIG (reference sequence). Trimming pared 5 bases from V and 3 bases from J, leaving 7 bases between. This CDR3 is CAWQGYYGYTF. The CDR3 region has the DNA TGTGCCTGGCAGGGGTACTATGGCTACACCTTC.

V usage is TRBV19 and J usage is TRBJ1-2, with no clear D. Germline CDR1 reads LNHDA; CDR2 reads SQIVND (reference sequence). V was trimmed by 3 bases and J by 5 bases, leaving 7 bases between them. There are 12 residues in the CDR3. CDR3 in amino acids: CASSIVGYGYTF. The CDR3 DNA reads as TGTGCCAGTAGTATTGTGGGATATGGCTACACCTTC.

This chain uses TRBV5-1 with TRBJ1-1, with TRBD1 matching over 7 bases. Unmatched junction bases numbered 9, after V lost 0 bases and J lost 4 bases. This CDR3 spans 16 amino acids. Germline assignment: CDR1 SGHRS and CDR2 YFSETQ. Here the CDR3 DNA reads TGCGCCAGCAGCTTGGATCCGCAACAGGGGCCCACTGAAGCTTTCTTT. Amino acids: CASSLDPQQGPTEAFF.

This clone appeared a few times. This chain connects TRBV12-5 to TRBJ1-2; 7 bases match TRBD1. The CDR3 length is 14 residues. In germline, CDR1 is LGHNT, CDR2 FRNRAP. As DNA, the CDR3 is TGTGCCAGCACCCCTGTCGACAGGGTTGGGAGCTACACCTTC. This gives the protein CASTPVDRVGSYTF.

J is TRBJ1-5 and V is TRBV10-2; no reliable D call. V was trimmed by 3 bases and J by 6 bases, leaving 9 bases between them. CDR3 length: 13 residues. Germline CDR1 WSHSY, CDR2 SAAADI. The CDR3, as DNA: TGCGCCAGCAGTGATGAGAGGGCTCAGCCCCAGCATTTT. Translation: CASSDERAQPQHF.

This clone is classed as large. For the CDR3, the DNA is TGTGCCAGCAGTGAAAATGCTGGGGGTAAAAACTATGGCTACACCTTC. Translated, it gives CASSENAGGKNYGYTF. The chain combines TRBV9 with TRBJ1-2; maybe TRBD1 (5 bases). Germline lookup yields CDR1 SGDLS and CDR2 YYNGEE. The CDR3 is made up of 16 amino acids. V lost 5 bases and J 2 bases, leaving 19 bases between the germline ends.

The rearrangement uses TRBV19 and TRBJ1-1, with D unclear. This CDR3 contains 13 residues. V lost 8 bases and J 4 bases, leaving 14 bases between the germline ends. CDR1 and CDR2 (germline): LNHDA, SQIVND (reference sequence). The CDR3 region is CASRVAHSTEAFF. Here the CDR3 DNA reads TGTGCCAGTCGGGTGGCACATTCCACTGAAGCTTTCTTT.

This clone was recorded a few times. The chain employs TRBV27 and TRBJ2-3, with TRBD2 matching over 11 bases. The J segment lost 5 bases and the V segment lost 5 bases, leaving 9 bases of the junction unmatched. Germline V gene data show CDR1 as MNHEY and CDR2 as SMNVEV (reference sequence). The CDR3 sequence is 16 residues long. The CDR3 sequence: CASSPLSGREKDTQYF. DNA for the CDR3: TGTGCCAGCAGTCCCCTTAGCGGGAGGGAGAAAGATACGCAGTATTTT.

This clone showed up just once. The V call is TRBV5-1, the J call TRBJ1-1, with a possible D match to TRBD1 (6 bases). The CDR3 has 16 residues. Germline V gives CDR1 SGHRS, CDR2 YFSETQ. V lost 2 bases to trimming and J lost 1 base, with 15 bases between them. Here the CDR3 DNA reads TGCGCCAGCAGCTTCATGCGGGGGGCTGAGAACACTGAAGCTTTCTTT. Amino acid sequence: CASSFMRGAENTEAFF.

The chain employs TRBV19 and TRBJ1-1; TRBD1 might be the D (5 bases). CDR3 length: 15 amino acids. Trimming took off 6 bases at V and 1 base at J, with 15 bases between the two ends. CDR1 is LNHDA, CDR2 SQIVND, per germline (reference sequence). The CDR3 here is CASRMGVSTNTEAFF. In DNA, the CDR3 is TGTGCCAGTAGGATGGGGGTAAGCACGAACACTGAAGCTTTCTTT.

The CDR3 protein is CASSSPDLIGANVLTF. In DNA, the CDR3 is TGTGCCAGCAGCTCCCCGGACCTTATCGGGGCCAACGTCCTGACTTTC. The chain recombines TRBV11-3 with TRBJ2-6; D is unclear. V was cut by 4 bases and J by 4 bases, with 14 bases left in between. Germline lookup yields CDR1 SGHNT and CDR2 YENEEA. There are 16 residues in the CDR3.

This clone was observed a handful of times. CDR3: CASSTQGGSSGGSPLHF. The CDR3 bases are TGTGCCAGTAGTACCCAAGGAGGGTCCTCGGGGGGTTCACCCCTCCACTTT. The J gene is TRBJ1-6, the V gene TRBV19, with D perhaps TRBD1 (5 bases). V lost 4 bases, J lost 9 bases, and 22 bases lay in between. The germline gives CDR1 LNHDA, CDR2 SQIVND (reference sequence). This CDR3 is built from 17 residues.

This rearrangement joins TRBV10-2 to TRBJ2-3; TRBD2 matches 8 bases. Trimming at V came to 5 bases and at J to 2 bases, leaving 3 bases not matched to a gene. This CDR3 has 14 amino acids. In germline, CDR1 is WSHSY, CDR2 SAAADI. The CDR3 nucleotides are TGCGCCAGCAGTCCAGCGGGAGTCACAGATACGCAGTATTTT. Its protein is CASSPAGVTDTQYF.

The CDR3 DNA sequence: TGTGCCAGCAGTTACGGGCCAGGATCCTACGAGCAGTACTTC. Translating gives CASSYGPGSYEQYF. The chain uses TRBV6-8 and TRBJ2-7; no definite D call. Germline V gene sequence: CDR1 MNHGY, CDR2 SAAAGT. The CDR3 contains 14 residues. Trimming took off 2 bases at V and 1 base at J, with 9 bases between the two ends.

This clone came up a few times. The chain has TRBV5-1 and TRBJ1-2, with 8 bases fitting TRBD1. The germline CDR1 and CDR2 sequences are SGHRS and YFSETQ. V was clipped by 0 bases and J by 5 bases; unmatched bases: 9. The CDR3 contains 16 residues. Here the CDR3 reads CASSLGFTGGSYGYTF. CDR3 sequence (DNA): TGCGCCAGCAGCTTGGGATTTACAGGGGGTTCATATGGCTACACCTTC.

This clone has more than one count but fewer than ten. The chain is built from TRBV1 and TRBJ2-1. TRBV1 is reported as a pseudogene. CDR3 length: 16 residues. The CDR3 nucleotides read TGCGCCAGCAGCCAAGATGGTCGGCTTATAAACAATGAGCAGTTCTTC. The encoded protein is CASSQDGRLINNEQFF.

This clone has only a few counts. The chain has TRBV19 and TRBJ1-4; D is perhaps TRBD1 (6 bases). The V gene's germline CDR1 is LNHDA and CDR2 SQIVND (reference sequence). The CDR3 totals 13 residues. The ends were cut back, 10 bases at V and 7 bases at J, with 16 bases in the middle. CDR3 in DNA: TGTGCCACTAGCCGGGACATGGGTGAAAAACTGTTTTTT. It yields the protein CATSRDMGEKLFF.

This clone was counted once. The chain recombines TRBV30 with TRBJ2-5; D gene unclear. From germline, CDR1 is GTSNPN and CDR2 SVGIG (reference sequence). V was trimmed by 1 base and J by 3 bases, leaving 6 bases between them. This CDR3 is 12 amino acids long. The CDR3, as DNA: TGTGCCTGGAGTGCAGTCAAAGAGACCCAGTACTTC. Translated, it gives CAWSAVKETQYF. Combining the CDR3 with reference TRBV30 and TRBJ2-5 gives the whole variable domain SQTIHQWPATLVQPVGSPLSLECTVEGTSNPNLYWYRQAAGRGLQLLFYSVGIGQISSEVPQNLSASRPQDRQFILSSKKLLLSDSGFYLCAWSAVKETQYFGPGTRLLVL.

V usage is TRBV11-3 and J usage is TRBJ2-5; 7 nucleotides line up with TRBD2. The V gene end was trimmed by 4 bases and the J gene end by 5 bases; junction bases not matched to a gene: 7. The germline gives CDR1 SGHNT, CDR2 YENEEA. The CDR3 runs 14 residues. This CDR3 is CASSYPGGGETQYF. As DNA, the CDR3 is TGTGCCAGCAGCTATCCGGGGGGAGGGGAGACCCAGTACTTC.

The chain's CDR3 is CAWSKGQTDYGYTF. The CDR3 DNA sequence: TGTGCCTGGAGTAAAGGCCAGACCGACTATGGCTACACCTTC. The rearrangement uses TRBV30 and TRBJ1-2; no clear D gene. Per the germline V gene, CDR1 is GTSNPN and CDR2 is SVGIG (reference sequence). The germline V and J ends were trimmed by 2 bases and 3 bases, with 13 bases remaining between them. The CDR3 is 14 amino acids.

This clone was seen a few times. The rearrangement joins TRBV5-1 to TRBJ2-1; 8 bases agree with TRBD1. Germline V gene sequence: CDR1 SGHRS, CDR2 YFSETQ. This CDR3 has 17 residues. Trimming at V came to 1 base and at J to 6 bases, leaving 12 bases not matched to a gene. CDR3 protein: CASSLSRGQEESNEQFF. The CDR3 region has the DNA TGCGCCAGCAGCTTGTCCAGGGGGCAGGAGGAAAGCAATGAGCAGTTCTTC.

Relative to its sample, this clone is large. V and J are TRBV30 and TRBJ1-3; D remains ambiguous. Germline V gives CDR1 GTSNPN, CDR2 SVGIG (reference sequence). This CDR3 contains 12 residues. V was trimmed by 1 base and J by 3 bases, leaving 4 bases between them. This CDR3 reads CAWSDYGNTIYF. CDR3 DNA sequence: TGTGCCTGGAGTGACTATGGAAACACCATATATTTT.

This sequence joins TRBV15 and TRBJ1-4, with D possibly TRBD1 on 6 matching bases. The CDR3 is made up of 14 amino acids. V lost 3 bases to trimming and J lost 7 bases, with 12 bases between them. Looked up from germline, CDR1 is LNHNV and CDR2 is YYDKDF (reference sequence). CDR3 loop: CATSSSGAGEKLFF. The CDR3 DNA is TGTGCCACCAGCAGCTCAGGGGCAGGTGAAAAACTGTTTTTT.

This clone has more than one count but fewer than ten. The genes are TRBV9 and TRBJ1-2; D remains unclear. Looked up from germline, CDR1 is SGDLS and CDR2 is YYNGEE. The CDR3 runs 13 residues. The V gene lost 5 bases and the J gene lost 0 bases, with 8 bases spanning the gap. CDR3 sequence reads: CASRQTTNYGYTF. The CDR3 DNA reads TGTGCCAGCAGGCAGACAACTAACTATGGCTACACCTTC.

The chain has TRBV2 and TRBJ1-5, with D perhaps matching TRBD1 (6 bases). Germline values: CDR1 SNHLY, CDR2 FYNNEI. The V end was cut by 3 bases, the J end by 4 bases, with 10 bases between. The CDR3 is 14 amino acids. In nucleotides, the CDR3 is TGTGCCAGCAGTGACGGGAGGGGGAATCAGCCCCAGCATTTT. It encodes CASSDGRGNQPQHF. The full variable domain, completed using reference TRBV2 and TRBJ1-5, is EPEVTQTPSHQVTQMGQEVILRCVPISNHLYFYWYRQILGQKVEFLVSFYNNEISEKSEIFDDQFSVERPDGSNFTLKIRSTKLEDSAMYFCASSDGRGNQPQHFGDGTRLSIL.

As concerns this clone: A junction end diverges from the germline sequence, so it may reflect a read error. The chain employs TRBV6-8 and TRBJ2-5, with a possible D match to TRBD2 (6 bases). The CDR3 runs to 12 residues. CDR1 is MNHGY and CDR2 is SAAAGT in the germline V gene. CDR3 bases: TGTGCCATCAGTGTCGCGGGGGAGACCCAGTACTTC. Translated, it gives CAISVAGETQYF.

The rearrangement links TRBV18 to TRBJ2-3; 8 bases map to TRBD2. Germline CDR1 and CDR2: KGHSH and LQKENI. The V gene end was trimmed by 4 bases and the J gene end by 2 bases; junction bases not matched to a gene: 11. The CDR3 spans 17 residues. The CDR3 sequence: CASSLGPGGPLTDTQYF. CDR3 nucleotide sequence: TGTGCCAGCTCACTCGGGCCGGGAGGGCCCCTCACAGATACGCAGTATTTT.